This TCR beta chain was sequenced for a study of identifying expanded T cells in peripheral blood. Overall study results and limits: Differentially abundant clones: about 1.1 between replicates, just under 17 at 2 to 3 weeks, less than 20 at four. Variance in clone template counts between roughly 2-week samples significantly increased with total template count across all healthy donors.

The assay was immunoSEQ multiplex PCR, and TCRdb's table has in-frame clones only and misses some. The data show some 90,000 clones, 88% seen once. During the collection period, no donor immune events like infections were recorded. Note on this clone: Its antigen is not known.

The material sequenced was blood. The TCR sequence derives from a person aged 18-70 years in good health.

The CDR3 sequence: CASSLATSGVIQYF. For the CDR3, the DNA is TGTGCCAGCAGCTTAGCGACTAGCGGGGTGATTCAGTACTTC. The chain carries TRBV7-2 and TRBJ2-4; 11 bases line up with TRBD2. The CDR3 contains 14 residues. The V gene's germline CDR1 is SGHTA and CDR2 FQGNSA. V shed 0 bases, J shed 10 bases, and the junction held 2 bases outside the gene matches.